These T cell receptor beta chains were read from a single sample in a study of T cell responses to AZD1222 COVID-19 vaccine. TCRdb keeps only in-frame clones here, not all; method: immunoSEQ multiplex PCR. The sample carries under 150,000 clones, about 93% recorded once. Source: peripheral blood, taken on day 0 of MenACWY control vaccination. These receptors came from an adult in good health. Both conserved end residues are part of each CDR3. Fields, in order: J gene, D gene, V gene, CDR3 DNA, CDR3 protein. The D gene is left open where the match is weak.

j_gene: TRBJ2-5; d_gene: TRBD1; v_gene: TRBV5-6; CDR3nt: TGTGCCAGCAGCAGGACCGGGCAGGGGGCTTGGGAGACCCAGTACTTC; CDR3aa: CASSRTGQGAWETQYF
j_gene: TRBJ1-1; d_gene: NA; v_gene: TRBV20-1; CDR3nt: TGCAGTGCTAAACAGGGCGCTGAAGCTTTCTTT; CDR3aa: CSAKQGAEAFF
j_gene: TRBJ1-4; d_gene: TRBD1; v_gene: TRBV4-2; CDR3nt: TGTGCCAGCAGCCCTTCGGGACAGATAAATGAAAAACTGTTTTTT; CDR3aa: CASSPSGQINEKLFF
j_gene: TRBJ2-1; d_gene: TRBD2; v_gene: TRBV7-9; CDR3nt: TGTGCCAGCAGCCCGGGAGGGCCGGGTAATGAGCAGTTCTTC; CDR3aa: CASSPGGPGNEQFF
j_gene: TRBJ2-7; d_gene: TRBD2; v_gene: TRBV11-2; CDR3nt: TGTGCCAGCAGCCTCACAGCGGGAGGGTACGAGCAGTACTTC; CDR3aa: CASSLTAGGYEQYF
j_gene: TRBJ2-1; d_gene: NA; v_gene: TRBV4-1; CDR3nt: TGCGCCAGCAGCCAAGAAGGACAGCCGAACCATGAGCAGTTCTTC; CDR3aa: CASSQEGQPNHEQFF
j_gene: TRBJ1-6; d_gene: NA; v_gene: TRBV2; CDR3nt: TGTGCAAGCAGGGGCAGTCATTCAGATAATTCACCCCTCCACTTT; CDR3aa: CASRGSHSDNSPLHF
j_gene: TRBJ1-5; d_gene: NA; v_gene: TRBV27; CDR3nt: TGTGCCAGCAGTCCAAACGGCAGGAGATCCAATCAGCCCCAGCATTTT; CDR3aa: CASSPNGRRSNQPQHF
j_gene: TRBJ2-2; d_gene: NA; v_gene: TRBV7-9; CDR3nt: TGTGCCAGCAGTACCGAGGCTAGCCGGAACACCGGGGAGCTGTTTTTT; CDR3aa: CASSTEASRNTGELFF
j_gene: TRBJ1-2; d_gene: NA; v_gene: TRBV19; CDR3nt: TGTGCCAGTAGTTCGAGGTATGGCTACACCTTC; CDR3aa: CASSSRYGYTF
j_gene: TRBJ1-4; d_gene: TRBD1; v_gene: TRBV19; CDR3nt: TGTGCCAGTAGTTCCTGGACAGGGGACAGTGAAAAACTGTTTTTT; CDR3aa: CASSSWTGDSEKLFF
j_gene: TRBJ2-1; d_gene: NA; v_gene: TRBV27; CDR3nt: TGTGCCAGCAAGGGGGGAATGTGGAATGGCGAGCAGTTCTTC; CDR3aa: CASKGGMWNGEQFF